The rows below give T cell receptor beta chains drawn from one sample of a study of shared clonotypes between healthy human individuals. Sequencing was performed with immunoSEQ multiplex PCR; in TCRdb, only in-frame clones are kept and a portion is missing. The table includes 850,000 to 1,200,000 clones, roughly 80% detected once. Sequencing input: memory CD4+ T cells sorted from blood. The receptors come from a man aged 18 to 30 in good health. Each CDR3 is given with its conserved first and last residue. A D gene is named only where the DNA matches it firmly. Clone size, where shown, is once, few, many, or a class for clones that have expanded.

d_call j_call clone_size v_call cdr3_nt cdr3_aa
TRBD2 TRBJ2-3 - TRBV2 TGTGCCAGCAGCGCTAGCGGGTTGGGGGGAGATACGCAGTATTTT CASSASGLGGDTQYF
- TRBJ1-4 - TRBV18 TGTGCCAGCTCACAGATTAGGATGGCGGATCTTGGAGCTAAAAATGTGGCAACTAATGAAAAACTGTTTTTT CASSQIRMADLGAKNVATNEKLFF
TRBD2 TRBJ2-3 - TRBV19 TGTGCCACCAAGTCTAGCGGATACACAGATACGCAGTATTTT CATKSSGYTDTQYF
- TRBJ2-2 - TRBV27 TGTGCCAGCAGTTTATCCCCGGACCTAACCACCGGGGAGCTGTTTTTT CASSLSPDLTTGELFF
- TRBJ2-3 - TRBV19 TGTGCCAGTAGTTGGAGGGGGATAGATACGCAGTATTTT CASSWRGIDTQYF
- TRBJ1-1 - TRBV19 TGTGCCAGTAGCCCCTTAGGTGAGGGCATGAACACTGAAGCTTTCTTT CASSPLGEGMNTEAFF
- TRBJ1-5 - TRBV10-1 TGCGCCAGCAGTGAGACACCGGGGAAGGCCCGCAATCAGCCCCAGCATTTT CASSETPGKARNQPQHF
- TRBJ2-5 few TRBV7-9 TGTGCCAGCAGACAGGGACAATCGTCCTTCCAAGAGACCCAGTACTTC CASRQGQSSFQETQYF
- TRBJ2-1 - TRBV6-4 TGTGCCAGCAGTGACCGGTACTCAGTTGTGTACAATGAGCAGTTCTTC CASSDRYSVVYNEQFF
TRBD2 TRBJ2-3 - TRBV7-9 TGTGCCAGCAGCACAGCTGGACTAGCGGGGGGCACAGATACGCAGTATTTT CASSTAGLAGGTDTQYF
- TRBJ2-5 - TRBV5-8 TGTGCCAGCAGCTTACAGAGCCGCAAAGAGACCCAGTACTTC CASSLQSRKETQYF
- TRBJ2-2 - TRBV6-6 TGTGCCAGCAGTTCTTTTGGCACCGGGGAGCTGTTTTTT CASSSFGTGELFF
TRBD1 TRBJ2-1 - TRBV2 TGTGCCAGCAGGACCGGGACAGGGTACAATGAGCAGTTCTTC CASRTGTGYNEQFF
- TRBJ2-7 - TRBV5-8 TGTGCCAGCAGGGCCCTAGGGTGGAACGAGCAGTACTTC CASRALGWNEQYF
TRBD1 TRBJ2-7 - TRBV5-6 TGTGCCAGCACCCGAGAGGGACAGGGAAACTACGAGCAGTACTTC CASTREGQGNYEQYF